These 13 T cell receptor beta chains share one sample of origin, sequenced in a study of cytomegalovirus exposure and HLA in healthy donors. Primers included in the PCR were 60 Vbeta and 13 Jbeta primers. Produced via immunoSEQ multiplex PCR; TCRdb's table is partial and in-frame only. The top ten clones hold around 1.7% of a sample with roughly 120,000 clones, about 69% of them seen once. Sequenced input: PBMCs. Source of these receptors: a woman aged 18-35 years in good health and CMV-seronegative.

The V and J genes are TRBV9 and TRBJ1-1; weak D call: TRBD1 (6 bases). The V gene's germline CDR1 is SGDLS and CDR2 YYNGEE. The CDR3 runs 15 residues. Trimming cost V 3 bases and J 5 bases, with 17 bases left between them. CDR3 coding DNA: TGTGCCAGCAGCGGGCCCGCGGGGGCAGTAACTGAAGCTTTCTTT. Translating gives CASSGPAGAVTEAFF.

The CDR3 sequence is CASSQEGGRGSGANVLTF. The CDR3 nucleotides read TGTGCCAGCAGCCAAGAAGGGGGCAGGGGGTCTGGGGCCAACGTCCTGACTTTC. J is TRBJ2-6 and V is TRBV4-2; 7 bases agree with TRBD1. The V and J ends lost 0 bases and 1 base, in that order; junction bases with no gene match: 6. The CDR3 extends over 18 amino acids. In germline, CDR1 is LGHNA, CDR2 YNFKEQ.

The DNA of the CDR3 is TGTGCCTGGAGTGTACTTGCTCTAGCGGGGGTTCAAGATACGCAGTATTTT. It yields the protein CAWSVLALAGVQDTQYF. The chain recombines TRBV30 with TRBJ2-3; 10 nucleotides line up with TRBD2. V was clipped by 0 bases and J by 5 bases; unmatched bases: 11. The germline gives CDR1 GTSNPN, CDR2 SVGIG (reference sequence). There are 17 residues in the CDR3.

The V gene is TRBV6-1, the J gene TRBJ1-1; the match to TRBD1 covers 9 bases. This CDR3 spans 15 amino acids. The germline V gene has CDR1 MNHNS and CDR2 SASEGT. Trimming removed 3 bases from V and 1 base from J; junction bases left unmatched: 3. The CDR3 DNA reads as TGTGCCAGCAGTGATCAGGACAGGGGGAACACTGAAGCTTTCTTT. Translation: CASSDQDRGNTEAFF.

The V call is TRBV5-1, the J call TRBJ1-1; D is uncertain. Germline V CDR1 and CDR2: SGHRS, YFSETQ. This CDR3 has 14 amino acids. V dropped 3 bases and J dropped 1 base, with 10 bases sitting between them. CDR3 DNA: TGCGCCAGCAGCTCACAGACCTCGAACACTGAAGCTTTCTTT. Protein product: CASSSQTSNTEAFF.

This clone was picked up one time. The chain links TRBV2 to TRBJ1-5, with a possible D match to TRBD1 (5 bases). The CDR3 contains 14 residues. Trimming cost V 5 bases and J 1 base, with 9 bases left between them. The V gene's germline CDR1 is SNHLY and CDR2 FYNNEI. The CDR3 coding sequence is TGTGCCAGCAGTTACGACAGCAGCAATCAGCCCCAGCATTTT. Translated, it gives CASSYDSSNQPQHF.

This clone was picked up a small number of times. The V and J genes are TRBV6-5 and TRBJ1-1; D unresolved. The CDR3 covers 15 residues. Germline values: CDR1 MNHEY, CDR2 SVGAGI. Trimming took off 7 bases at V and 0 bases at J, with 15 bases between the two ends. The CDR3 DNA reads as TGTGCCAGCATCAAGCCAGGCCTAATGAACACTGAAGCTTTCTTT. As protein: CASIKPGLMNTEAFF.

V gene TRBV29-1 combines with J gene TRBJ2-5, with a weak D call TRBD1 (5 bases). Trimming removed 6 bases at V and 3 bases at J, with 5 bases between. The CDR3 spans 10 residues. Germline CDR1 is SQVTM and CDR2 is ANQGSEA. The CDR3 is CSVGEETQYF. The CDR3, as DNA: TGCAGCGTAGGGGAAGAGACCCAGTACTTC.

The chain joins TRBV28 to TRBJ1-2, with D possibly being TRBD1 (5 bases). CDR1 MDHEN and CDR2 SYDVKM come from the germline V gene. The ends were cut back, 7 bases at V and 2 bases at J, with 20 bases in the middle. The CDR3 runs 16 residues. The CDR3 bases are TGTGCCAGCACTTACCCCCGCGGACAATCCAACTATGGCTACACCTTC. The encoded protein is CASTYPRGQSNYGYTF.

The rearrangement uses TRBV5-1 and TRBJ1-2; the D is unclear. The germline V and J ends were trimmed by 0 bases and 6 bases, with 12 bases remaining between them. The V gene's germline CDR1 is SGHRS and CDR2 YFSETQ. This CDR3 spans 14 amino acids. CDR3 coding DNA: TGCGCCAGCAGCTTGGTTCTGGGTCGGGATGGCTACACCTTC. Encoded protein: CASSLVLGRDGYTF.

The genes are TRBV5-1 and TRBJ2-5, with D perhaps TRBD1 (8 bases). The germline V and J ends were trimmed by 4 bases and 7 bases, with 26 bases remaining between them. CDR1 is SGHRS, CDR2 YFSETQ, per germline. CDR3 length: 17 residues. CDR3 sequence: CASSVQALGQGGGTQYF. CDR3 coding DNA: TGCGCCAGCAGCGTACAAGCCCTAGGACAGGGAGGGGGGACCCAGTACTTC.

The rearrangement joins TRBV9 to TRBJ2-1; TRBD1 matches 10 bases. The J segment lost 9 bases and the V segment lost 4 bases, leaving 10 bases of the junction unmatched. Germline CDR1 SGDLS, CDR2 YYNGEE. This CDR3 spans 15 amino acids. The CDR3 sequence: CASSYRDRGLGEQFF. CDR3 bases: TGTGCCAGCAGCTACCGGGACAGGGGCCTAGGTGAGCAGTTCTTC.

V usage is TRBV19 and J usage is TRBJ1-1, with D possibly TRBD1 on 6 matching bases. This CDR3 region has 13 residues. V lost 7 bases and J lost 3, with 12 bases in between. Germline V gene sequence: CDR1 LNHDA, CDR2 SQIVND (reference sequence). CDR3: CASTHRVDTEAFF. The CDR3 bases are TGTGCCAGTACTCACAGGGTGGACACTGAAGCTTTCTTT.